This T cell receptor beta chain is from a study of T cell responses to AZD1222 COVID-19 vaccine. The germline gives CDR1 GTSNPN, CDR2 SVGIG (reference sequence). J was trimmed by 3 bases and V by 1 base; bases with no gene match: 6. The CDR3 consists of 14 residues. Sequenced by immunoSEQ multiplex PCR; TCRdb stores in-frame clones only, minus some. The data contain tens of thousands of clones, around 90% of them seen just once; the ten biggest clones take up around 8%. Study observations and caveats: Within unmutated variant regions lay the reported targets of nearly half of spike-specific TCRs. Seropositive AZD1222 recipients at baseline numbered only five or six. The sample set comprised mostly white British donors with more females, and clonal diversity was possibly underestimated.

As regards this clone: Its target is not known.

The material was peripheral blood, obtained 28 days after the second AZD1222 dose. The chain recombines TRBV30 with TRBJ2-7; TRBD1 aligns across 7 bases. This receptor was obtained from an adult who received the AZD1222 COVID-19 vaccine. CDR3: CAWSEGGADYEQYF. CDR3 in DNA: TGTGCCTGGAGTGAAGGGGGCGCGGACTACGAGCAGTACTTC.